The 15 T cell receptor beta chains below all came from one sample that was sequenced in a study of blood T cell repertoires in COVID-19. Clones were read by immunoSEQ multiplex PCR, and TCRdb kept only the in-frame ones, dropping some. The profile shows roughly 160,000 clones, 80% to 85% of them singletons. The source material was peripheral blood. All receptors derive from a woman between 55 and 75 years old with acute or convalescent COVID-19.

The rearrangement uses TRBV7-2 and TRBJ2-7; 13 bases agree with TRBD2. The CDR3 extends over 16 amino acids. Germline V gives CDR1 SGHTA, CDR2 FQGNSA. V shed 4 bases, J shed 7 bases, and the junction held 10 bases outside the gene matches. CDR3 DNA: TGTGCCAGCAGCTACAACAGACTAGCGGGGGGAAATGAGCAGTACTTC. It yields the protein CASSYNRLAGGNEQYF. The whole variable domain, filled in from reference TRBV7-2 and TRBJ2-7, reads GAGVSQSPSNKVTEKGKDVELRCDPISGHTALYWYRQSLGQGLEFLIYFQGNSAPDKSGLPSDRFSAERTGGSVSTLTIQRTQQEDSAVYLCASSYNRLAGGNEQYFGPGTRLTVT.

J is TRBJ1-5 and V is TRBV6-7, with unresolved D. TRBV6-7 has ORF status, its function being uncertain. Trimming shortened V by 10 bases and J by 5 bases, and 21 bases separated the two germline ends. The CDR3 covers 15 residues. The DNA for the CDR3 is TGTGCCACCAGACCCGACCGTCTGGGCGATCAGCCCCAGCATTTT. Amino acids: CATRPDRLGDQPQHF.

The chain carries TRBV11-2 and TRBJ1-6; D is unresolved. The CDR3 is made up of 16 amino acids. V was clipped by 1 base and J by 7 bases, with 14 bases between them. The germline V gene encodes CDR1 SGHAT and CDR2 FQNNGV. The CDR3, as DNA: TGTGCCAGCAGCTTAGTTAGGGTGCGCGGGAATTCACCCCTCCACTTT. Its protein product is CASSLVRVRGNSPLHF. Full variable domain (outside the CDR3, taken from reference TRBV11-2 and TRBJ1-6): EAGVAQSPRYKIIEKRQSVAFWCNPISGHATLYWYQQILGQGPKLLIQFQNNGVVDDSQLPKDRFSAERLKGVDSTLKIQPAKLEDSAVYLCASSLVRVRGNSPLHFGNGTRLTVT.

The chain uses TRBV7-8 and TRBJ2-7, with 9 bases fitting TRBD1. J was trimmed by 3 bases and V by 1 base; bases with no gene match: 4. The CDR3 is 15 amino acids. The germline CDR1 and CDR2 sequences are SGHVS and FQNEAQ. The CDR3 here is CASSLGGTGIYEQYF. The DNA for the CDR3 is TGTGCCAGCAGCTTAGGAGGGACAGGGATCTACGAGCAGTACTTC.

This chain uses TRBV28 with TRBJ1-5, with 9 bases aligning to TRBD1. The germline V gene encodes CDR1 MDHEN and CDR2 SYDVKM. V dropped 6 bases and J dropped 1; count of bases not matched to a gene: 7. The CDR3 is made up of 16 amino acids. The CDR3, as DNA: TGTGCCAGCAGCTTACAGGGGGCGGGAAGCAATCAGCCCCAGCATTTT. Amino acid sequence: CASSLQGAGSNQPQHF. The variable domain in full, completed from reference TRBV28 and TRBJ1-5, reads DVKVTQSSRYLVKRTGEKVFLECVQDMDHENMFWYRQDPGLGLRLIYFSYDVKMKEKGDIPEGYSVSREKKERFSLILESASTNQTSMYLCASSLQGAGSNQPQHFGDGTRLSIL.

The V and J genes are TRBV5-4 and TRBJ2-2; D may be TRBD2 (6 bases). Germline V gene sequence: CDR1 SGHNT, CDR2 YYREEE (reference sequence). Between the trimmed V and J ends, which lost 4 bases and 0 bases, there was a span of 10 bases. CDR3 length: 15 amino acids. The CDR3 is CASSPGLANTGELFF. The CDR3 DNA follows: TGTGCCAGCAGCCCGGGACTCGCGAACACCGGGGAGCTGTTTTTT. Filled out from reference TRBV5-4 and TRBJ2-2, the complete variable domain reads ETGVTQSPTHLIKTRGQQVTLRCSSQSGHNTVSWYQQALGQGPQFIFQYYREEENGRGNFPPRFSGLQFPNYSSELNVNALELDDSALYLCASSPGLANTGELFFGEGSRLTVL.

The chain employs TRBV7-9 and TRBJ1-1; D gene unclear. Germline assignment: CDR1 SEHNR and CDR2 FQNEAQ (reference sequence). The CDR3 has 17 residues. Deletions cut 5 bases from V and 2 bases from J, with 21 bases between. Here the CDR3 DNA reads TGTGCCAGCAGCCAAATATTTGACTGGTCCGTAAACACTGAAGCTTTCTTT. Translation: CASSQIFDWSVNTEAFF.

V is TRBV5-5 and J is TRBJ1-5; TRBD1 agrees at 9 bases. The CDR3 has 14 amino acids. Germline values: CDR1 SGHKS, CDR2 YYEKEE (reference sequence). With V trimmed by 0 bases and J by 11 bases, 6 bases remained unmatched. CDR3 in amino acids: CASSLGTRDRAQHF. In nucleotides, the CDR3 is TGTGCCAGCAGCTTGGGGACAAGGGACAGGGCCCAGCATTTT.

The V gene is TRBV4-1, the J gene TRBJ1-1, with TRBD1 matching 9 bases. The germline CDR1 and CDR2 sequences are MGHRA and YSYEKL. The CDR3 loop spans 19 amino acids. With V trimmed by 1 base and J by 3 bases, 15 bases remained unmatched. The CDR3 reads CASSQAWRGTGRGDTEAFF. In DNA, the CDR3 is TGCGCCAGCAGCCAAGCCTGGAGGGGGACAGGGCGCGGGGACACTGAAGCTTTCTTT.

This chain connects TRBV11-3 to TRBJ2-3; TRBD2 matches at 7 bases. Trimming cost V 6 bases and J 4 bases; bases outside gene matches: 7. Germline values: CDR1 SGHNT, CDR2 YENEEA. This CDR3 spans 14 amino acids. The CDR3 DNA reads TGTGCCAGCAGTTCCTACGCGGGGGCAGATACGCAGTATTTT. Amino acid sequence: CASSSYAGADTQYF.

As to this clone: The junction departs from germline at one end; a sequencing error may be responsible. The rearrangement uses TRBV7-7 and TRBJ2-1; 7 positions agree with TRBD2. Germline V gene sequence: CDR1 SSHAT, CDR2 FNYEAQ (reference sequence). The CDR3 contains 13 residues. CDR3 sequence: CASSSRGDNEQFF. The CDR3 DNA reads as TGTGCTAGCAGCTCCCGGGGGGACAATGAGCAGTTCTTC.

CDR3 DNA sequence: TGTGCCAGCAGCTTCGGGCCGACAGGGAACACTGAAGCTTTCTTT. Translation gives CASSFGPTGNTEAFF. This chain links TRBV7-2 with TRBJ1-1, with D perhaps TRBD1 (6 bases). This CDR3 comprises 15 residues. V was shortened by 3 bases and J by 1 base, with 12 bases between the two germline ends. Germline V CDR1 and CDR2: SGHTA, FQGNSA.

The V call is TRBV7-2, the J call TRBJ2-7, with a possible D match to TRBD2 (7 bases). V dropped 5 bases and J dropped 2 bases, with 19 bases sitting between them. This CDR3 has 16 residues. Germline V gene lookup returns CDR1 SGHTA and CDR2 FQGNSA. The CDR3 DNA follows: TGTGCCAGCAGCAAGAATCAGGGAGGGGGGGCCTACGAGCAGTACTTC. Its translation is CASSKNQGGGAYEQYF.

The chain has TRBV5-5 and TRBJ2-7, with 8 bases aligning to TRBD2. Germline CDR1 and CDR2: SGHKS and YYEKEE (reference sequence). Germline trimming cut 1 base from V and 0 bases from J; bases unmatched to any gene: 3. This CDR3 has 15 amino acids. This CDR3 is CASSLRLAGSYEQYF. CDR3 DNA: TGTGCCAGCAGCTTGAGGCTAGCGGGCTCCTACGAGCAGTACTTC. Full variable domain (outside the CDR3, taken from reference TRBV5-5 and TRBJ2-7): DAGVTQSPTHLIKTRGQQVTLRCSPISGHKSVSWYQQVLGQGPQFIFQYYEKEERGRGNFPDRFSARQFPNYSSELNVNALLLGDSALYLCASSLRLAGSYEQYFGPGTRLTVT.

CDR3 loop: CASSLVGGSTDTQYF. CDR3 coding DNA: TGTGCCAGCAGCTTAGTTGGGGGCTCCACAGATACGCAGTATTTT. The chain carries TRBV7-3 and TRBJ2-3; tentative D call: TRBD1 (6 bases). With 2 bases removed from V and 2 bases from J, the gap between germline ends came to 11 bases. The CDR3 loop spans 15 amino acids. Germline V gives CDR1 SGHTA, CDR2 FQGTGA.